The next 25 T cell receptor beta chains were all read from a single sample in a study of glioma-infiltrating T cells. Amplification of TCR alpha and beta CDR3 regions from RNA used iRepertoire nested multiplex PCR. TCRdb independently ran MiXCR on the multiplex PCR reads; one entry per CDR3 protein. The sample yields about 89,000 distinct CDR3 sequences, about 25% seen once. What was sequenced was glioma tissue, nonneoplastic brain tissue, or PBMCs (not recorded which). These receptor sequences come from a human donor with low-grade glioma or glioblastoma, undergoing nonglioma brain surgery, or in good health (not recorded which).

This clonotype was counted ten times or more. The chain carries TRBV6-1 and TRBJ2-5; D call uncertain. This CDR3 region has 13 residues. V was trimmed by 7 bases and J by 2 bases, leaving 11 bases between them. Germline V gene lookup returns CDR1 MNHNS and CDR2 SASEGT. The CDR3 region has the DNA TGTGCCAGCAATAGGAGTCAGCAAGAGACCCAGTACTTC. Residues: CASNRSQQETQYF.

This clonotype has ten or more counts. The gene calls are TRBV20-1 and TRBJ1-3, with D possibly being TRBD1 (6 bases). Germline assignment: CDR1 DFQATT and CDR2 SNEGSKA (reference sequence). The CDR3 runs to 16 residues. Trimming removed 1 base from V and 0 bases from J, with 13 bases in between. CDR3: CSARADSRHSGNTIYF. CDR3 DNA sequence: TGCAGTGCTAGAGCGGACAGCCGCCACTCTGGAAACACCATATATTTT.

This clonotype was seen ten or more times. V is TRBV2 and J is TRBJ2-7; 12 bases match TRBD2. Germline assignment: CDR1 SNHLY and CDR2 FYNNEI. This CDR3 spans 15 amino acids. J was trimmed by 4 bases and V by 3 bases; bases with no gene match: 4. CDR3 sequence (DNA): TGTGCCAGCAGTGACGGACTAGCGGGGAATTACGAGCAGTACTTC. Amino acid sequence: CASSDGLAGNYEQYF.

As concerns this clonotype: Since a much larger clone is just one base distant, this may be a read error. The chain joins TRBV20-1 to TRBJ2-1; 11 bases match TRBD2. CDR1 and CDR2 from the germline V gene are DFQATT and SNEGSKA (reference sequence). This CDR3 spans 18 amino acids. CDR3 bases: TGCAGTTCTAGTCTTAGCGGGGGGGCGCGAAGCTCCTACAATGAGCAGTTCTTC. Its protein product is CSSSLSGGARSSYNEQFF.

This clonotype came up many times. The V and J genes are TRBV2 and TRBJ1-6, with unresolved D. Germline V CDR1 and CDR2: SNHLY, FYNNEI. Trimming stripped 3 bases from V and 6 bases from J, with 6 bases between. The CDR3 is 13 amino acids. The CDR3 is CASSDRFNSPLHF. The CDR3, as DNA: TGTGCCAGCAGTGACAGGTTTAATTCACCCCTCCACTTT. Filled out from reference TRBV2 and TRBJ1-6, the complete variable domain reads EPEVTQTPSHQVTQMGQEVILRCVPISNHLYFYWYRQILGQKVEFLVSFYNNEISEKSEIFDDQFSVERPDGSNFTLKIRSTKLEDSAMYFCASSDRFNSPLHFGNGTRLTVT.

V and J are TRBV5-1 and TRBJ2-1, with unresolved D. CDR3 length equals 16 residues. CDR1 SGHRS and CDR2 YFSETQ come from the germline V gene. With 1 base removed from V and 6 bases from J, the gap between germline ends came to 17 bases. CDR3 amino acids: CASSLISTPTGNEQFF. Written as DNA, the CDR3 is TGCGCCAGCAGCTTGATTAGCACACCCACCGGCAATGAGCAGTTCTTC. The complete variable domain, with remaining parts taken from reference TRBV5-1 and TRBJ2-1, reads KAGVTQTPRYLIKTRGQQVTLSCSPISGHRSVSWYQQTPGQGLQFLFEYFSETQRNKGNFPGRFSGRQFSNSRSEMNVSTLELGDSALYLCASSLISTPTGNEQFFGPGTRLTVL.

This clonotype was observed at least ten times. The chain employs TRBV6-1 and TRBJ2-1; D might be TRBD2 (7 bases). Germline-derived CDR1 and CDR2 are MNHNS and SASEGT. V lost 7 bases and J 4 bases, leaving 17 bases between the germline ends. This CDR3 is 15 amino acids long. In DNA form, the CDR3 reads TGTGCCAGCATCCCGGGGGGCGGGGGTTACAATGAGCAGTTCTTC. Residues: CASIPGGGGYNEQFF.

The table lists this clonotype with many counts. The V and J genes are TRBV27 and TRBJ2-3; 8 bases fit TRBD2. V lost 3 bases, J lost 8 bases, and 19 bases stayed unmatched. The germline gives CDR1 MNHEY, CDR2 SMNVEV (reference sequence). CDR3 length equals 18 residues. In DNA form, the CDR3 reads TGTGCCAGCAGTTTCCCCCAGGTCGGGACTAGAGGTCCCGGTACGCAGTATTTT. Translation gives CASSFPQVGTRGPGTQYF.

This clonotype has at least ten counts. CDR3 sequence: CASRTHENEKLFF. The CDR3 coding sequence is TGTGCCAGCAGGACGCACGAGAATGAAAAACTGTTTTTT. The genes are TRBV2 and TRBJ1-4, with D unresolved. Germline V gives CDR1 SNHLY, CDR2 FYNNEI. V shed 6 bases and J shed 5 bases, with 10 bases lying between them. The CDR3 covers 13 residues. The full variable domain, in which reference TRBV2 and TRBJ1-4 provide the parts outside the CDR3, is EPEVTQTPSHQVTQMGQEVILRCVPISNHLYFYWYRQILGQKVEFLVSFYNNEISEKSEIFDDQFSVERPDGSNFTLKIRSTKLEDSAMYFCASRTHENEKLFFGSGTQLSVL.

This clonotype was recorded at least ten times. DNA for the CDR3: TGTGCCAGCAGTTTCAGCGGGGGGTCGATCCACGAGCAGTACTTC. Its translation is CASSFSGGSIHEQYF. The genes are TRBV12-3 or TRBV12-4 and TRBJ2-7; TRBD2 aligns across 9 bases. The J segment lost 5 bases and the V segment lost 3 bases, leaving 8 bases of the junction unmatched. The CDR3 runs to 15 residues.

At least ten counts were recorded for this clonotype. The V call is TRBV12-3 or TRBV12-4, the J call TRBJ2-7, with a possible D match to TRBD1 (6 bases). The CDR3 sequence is 13 residues long. V was clipped by 6 bases and J by 6 bases, with 15 bases between them. CDR3 in amino acids: CASSRTELREQYF. CDR3 nucleotides: TGTGCCAGCAGCCGGACAGAGCTGCGCGAGCAGTACTTC.

About this clonotype itself: With a much larger clone just one base away, this may be a read error. The rearrangement uses TRBV18 and TRBJ2-1, with 8 bases identical to TRBD1. The CDR3 totals 14 residues. Unmatched junction bases numbered 12, after V lost 6 bases and J lost 11 bases. Germline CDR1 and CDR2: KGHSH and LQKENI. In nucleotides, the CDR3 is TGTGCCAGCTCCCGACAGGGGTCGATTGATAAGCAGTTCTTC. It is translated as CASSRQGSIDKQFF.

This clonotype was seen ten or more times. V and J are TRBV20-1 and TRBJ1-2; TRBD1 agrees at 8 bases. CDR3 size: 17 residues. Unmatched junction bases numbered 18, after V lost 3 bases and J lost 6 bases. The germline V gene encodes CDR1 DFQATT and CDR2 SNEGSKA (reference sequence). Here the CDR3 reads CSASLGGQGALGDGYTF. Written as DNA, the CDR3 is TGCAGTGCTAGTCTCGGGGGGCAGGGGGCGTTGGGAGATGGCTACACCTTC.

As to this clonotype: This may come from a read error, since a much larger clone is one base off. In nucleotides, the CDR3 is TGTGCCGGCTCACCGCCACAGGGGGGCAGCCAAGAGACCCAGTACTTC. This translates into CAGSPPQGGSQETQYF. The V gene is TRBV18, the J gene TRBJ2-5; 8 nucleotides agree with TRBD1. CDR1 is KGHSH and CDR2 is LQKENI in the germline V gene. The CDR3 consists of 16 residues.

This clonotype was recorded at least ten times. The chain employs TRBV20-1 and TRBJ2-7, with D maybe TRBD1 (5 bases). The germline CDR1 and CDR2 sequences are DFQATT and SNEGSKA (reference sequence). With 6 bases removed from V and 1 base from J, the gap between germline ends came to 16 bases. The CDR3 sequence is 14 residues long. The CDR3 here is CSATRPGWSYEQYF. CDR3 coding DNA: TGCAGTGCCACAAGACCAGGGTGGTCCTACGAGCAGTACTTC.

The chain recombines TRBV19 with TRBJ1-4; no firm D call. The V end lost 6 bases, the J end lost 1 base, and 12 bases lay between the germline ends. Germline V gene lookup returns CDR1 LNHDA and CDR2 SQIVND (reference sequence). CDR3 length: 15 residues. CDR3 sequence: CASRNPGETNEKLFF. The CDR3 DNA reads as TGTGCCAGTAGAAATCCCGGAGAAACTAATGAAAAACTGTTTTTT.

This clonotype was found many times. The genes are TRBV4-1 and TRBJ2-3; D is unresolved. Trimming removed 4 bases from V and 6 bases from J, with 20 bases in between. The CDR3 is 16 amino acids. Germline V gene lookup returns CDR1 MGHRA and CDR2 YSYEKL. CDR3 amino acids: CASSPGGERRTDTQYF. CDR3 sequence (DNA): TGCGCCAGCAGCCCTGGCGGCGAGAGGAGAACGGATACGCAGTATTTT.

In its sample, this clonotype is medium-sized. CDR3 sequence (DNA): TGTGCCAGCCATGAAAGCGACACTGAAGCTTTCTTT. It specifies CASHESDTEAFF. The J gene is TRBJ1-1, the V gene TRBV6-1; D ambiguous. V lost 8 bases to trimming and J lost 3 bases, with 10 bases between them. The CDR3 loop spans 12 amino acids. Germline V gene lookup returns CDR1 MNHNS and CDR2 SASEGT.

As concerns this clonotype: The junction departs from germline at one end; a sequencing error may be responsible. The chain employs TRBV7-2 and TRBJ2-4, with D perhaps matching TRBD1 (5 bases). The CDR3 has 16 residues. The germline V gene has CDR1 SGHTA and CDR2 FQGNSA. CDR3 DNA: TGCGCCAGCAGCAAAGGGGCAGATAGAAACGACGACATTCAGTACTTC. This gives the protein CASSKGADRNDDIQYF.

This clonotype was found a few times. The rearrangement links TRBV3-1 to TRBJ2-3; D is ambiguous. Germline V gene lookup returns CDR1 LGHDT and CDR2 YNNKEL (reference sequence). Between the trimmed V and J ends, which lost 0 bases and 2 bases, there was a span of 15 bases. The CDR3 loop spans 17 amino acids. The CDR3 spells CASSQDIGRLLTDTQYF. CDR3 nucleotide sequence: TGTGCCAGCAGCCAAGATATCGGGCGCCTACTCACAGATACGCAGTATTTT.

There are many counts of this clonotype. The chain couples TRBV27 to TRBJ2-1, with D possibly TRBD2 on 6 matching bases. The V end was cut by 5 bases, the J end by 0 bases, with 14 bases between. Looked up from germline, CDR1 is MNHEY and CDR2 is SMNVEV (reference sequence). The CDR3 totals 16 residues. CDR3 residues: CASSRSSVSSYNEQFF. CDR3 in DNA: TGTGCCAGCAGTCGATCTAGCGTTAGCTCCTACAATGAGCAGTTCTTC.

This clonotype has at least ten counts. The chain combines TRBV20-1 with TRBJ2-5; 7 bases agree with TRBD1. This CDR3 comprises 14 residues. V lost 4 bases and J lost 1; bases outside the gene matches: 6. Germline V gene data show CDR1 as DFQATT and CDR2 as SNEGSKA (reference sequence). CDR3 coding DNA: TGCAGTGCTACTCAACAGGGGCTCCAAGAGACCCAGTACTTC. This sequence encodes CSATQQGLQETQYF.

This clonotype was picked up many times. V and J are TRBV3-1 and TRBJ2-7; no reliable D call. Trimming removed 1 base at V and 3 bases at J, with 7 bases between. The CDR3 runs 13 residues. Germline CDR1 reads LGHDT; CDR2 reads YNNKEL (reference sequence). The CDR3 DNA is TGTGCCAGCAGCCAAGCTCCCCACTACGAGCAGTACTTC. Residues: CASSQAPHYEQYF.

The genes are TRBV18 and TRBJ2-3; no reliable D call. V was shortened by 3 bases and J by 4 bases, with 14 bases between the two germline ends. The length of the CDR3 is 15 residues. Germline V gene lookup returns CDR1 KGHSH and CDR2 LQKENI. This chain's CDR3 is CASSPHPKSADTQYF. CDR3 nucleotide sequence: TGTGCCAGCTCACCCCACCCCAAGAGCGCAGATACGCAGTATTTT.

This clonotype was observed at least ten times. The V call is TRBV27, the J call TRBJ2-5; D is perhaps TRBD1 (5 bases). Trimming cost V 5 bases and J 7 bases, with 20 bases left between them. The CDR3 runs 15 residues. Germline CDR1 MNHEY, CDR2 SMNVEV (reference sequence). CDR3 DNA: TGTGCCAGCAGTCCCCGGTGGGGCCAGGGTGCGACCCAGTACTTC. Protein sequence: CASSPRWGQGATQYF.